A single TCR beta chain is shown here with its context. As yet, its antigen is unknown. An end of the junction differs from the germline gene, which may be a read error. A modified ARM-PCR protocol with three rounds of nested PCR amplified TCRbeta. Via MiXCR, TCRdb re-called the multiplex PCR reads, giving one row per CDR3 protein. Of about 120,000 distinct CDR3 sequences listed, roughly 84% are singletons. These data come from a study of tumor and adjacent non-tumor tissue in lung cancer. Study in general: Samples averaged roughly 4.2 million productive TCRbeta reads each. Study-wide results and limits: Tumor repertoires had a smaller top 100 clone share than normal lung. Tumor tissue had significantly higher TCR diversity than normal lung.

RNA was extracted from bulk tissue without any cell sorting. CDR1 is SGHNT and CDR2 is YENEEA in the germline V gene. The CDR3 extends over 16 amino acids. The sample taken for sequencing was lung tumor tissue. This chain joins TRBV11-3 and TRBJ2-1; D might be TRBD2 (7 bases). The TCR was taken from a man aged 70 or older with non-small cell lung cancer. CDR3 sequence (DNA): TGTGCCAGCAGCTTAGTTTCCACGGGGGGCAGGGGTGAGCAGTTCTTT. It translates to CASSLVSTGGRGEQFF.